Listed here are 10 T cell receptor beta chains from one sample, sequenced in a study of T cells in Graves' hyperthyroidism and ophthalmopathy. Amplified regions were TCR beta CDR3 sequences from RNA transcripts. The HTBI primer set drove a first-round RT-PCR of the TCR CDR3. Each CDR3 protein gets one entry after TCRdb re-called the multiplex PCR reads with MiXCR. The table has 690,000 or so distinct CDR3 sequences, approximately 18% seen once. Sequenced sample: blood. These receptor sequences come from a woman between 50 and 59 years old with Graves' hyperthyroidism that later progressed to Graves' ophthalmopathy.

This clonotype was counted at least ten times. This chain uses TRBV3-1 with TRBJ1-1; D unclear. The CDR3 is 13 residues long. Looked up from germline, CDR1 is LGHDT and CDR2 is YNNKEL (reference sequence). V dropped 2 bases and J dropped 1 base, with 5 bases sitting between them. The CDR3 DNA sequence: TGTGCCAGCAGCCAATGGGGGAACACTGAAGCTTTCTTT. This codes for CASSQWGNTEAFF.

This clonotype came up many times. The chain is built from TRBV6-1 and TRBJ1-1, with a tentative D call TRBD1 (5 bases). CDR3 length: 12 residues. V lost 5 bases to trimming and J lost 5 bases, with 9 bases between them. CDR1 is MNHNS and CDR2 is SASEGT in the germline V gene. CDR3 nucleotides: TGTGCCAGCAGTTCAGGGAAGACTGAAGCTTTCTTT. It is translated as CASSSGKTEAFF.

This chain connects TRBV12-3 or TRBV12-4 to TRBJ1-2; D possibly corresponds to TRBD1 (5 bases). V dropped 2 bases and J dropped 4 bases, with 14 bases sitting between them. This CDR3 region has 15 residues. The CDR3 nucleotides read TGTGCCAGCAGTTTAAAGAGGGGTTACAGCTATGGCTACACCTTC. The encoded protein is CASSLKRGYSYGYTF.

The rearrangement links TRBV13 to TRBJ1-1; D is uncertain. The V end was cut by 4 bases, the J end by 5 bases, with 14 bases between. Germline CDR1 PRHDT, CDR2 FYEKMQ (reference sequence). The CDR3 has 14 amino acids. The CDR3 bases are TGTGCCAGCAGCTCGCAGAGGGATCGAACTGAAGCTTTCTTT. Residues: CASSSQRDRTEAFF.

The chain combines TRBV5-1 with TRBJ2-2, with D possibly being TRBD1 (6 bases). The CDR3 extends over 16 amino acids. The germline V and J ends were trimmed by 1 base and 6 bases, with 16 bases remaining between them. Germline CDR1 SGHRS, CDR2 YFSETQ. CDR3: CASSLTGTSRSGELFF. For the CDR3, the DNA is TGCGCCAGCAGCTTGACCGGGACATCGAGATCCGGGGAGCTGTTTTTT. Full variable domain (remainder filled in from reference TRBV5-1 and TRBJ2-2): KAGVTQTPRYLIKTRGQQVTLSCSPISGHRSVSWYQQTPGQGLQFLFEYFSETQRNKGNFPGRFSGRQFSNSRSEMNVSTLELGDSALYLCASSLTGTSRSGELFFGEGSRLTVL.

The rearrangement links TRBV25-1 to TRBJ2-6, with 7 bases lining up with TRBD1. The germline CDR1 and CDR2 sequences are MGHDK and SYGVNS. This CDR3 is 19 amino acids long. J gave up 0 bases and V 1 base, and 9 bases lay outside the gene matches. The CDR3 is CASSEFLGGIGSGANVLTF. CDR3 nucleotides: TGTGCCAGCAGTGAATTTTTAGGGGGCATCGGCTCTGGGGCCAACGTCCTGACTTTC.

This chain's CDR3 is CASSLMSSYEQYF. The CDR3 DNA sequence: TGTGCCAGCAGTTTAATGAGCTCCTACGAGCAGTACTTC. The chain employs TRBV27 and TRBJ2-7; D not certain. The CDR3 runs to 13 residues. Trimming took 2 bases from V and 0 from J, leaving 5 bases between them. Germline-derived CDR1 and CDR2 are MNHEY and SMNVEV (reference sequence).

The chain has TRBV20-1 and TRBJ2-3; 8 bases match TRBD2. This CDR3 is 16 amino acids long. Germline V gives CDR1 DFQATT, CDR2 SNEGSKA (reference sequence). V was pared by 5 bases and J by 7 bases, with 17 bases of the junction left unmatched. CDR3 coding DNA: TGCAGTGCTGCCAACCTTAGAACGGGGGGGCAGTATACGCAGTATTTT. It yields the protein CSAANLRTGGQYTQYF.

The CDR3 sequence: CASSLVWERPVVGYTF. Here the CDR3 DNA reads TGTGCCAGCAGTTTAGTGTGGGAGAGGCCGGTGGTGGGCTACACCTTC. This sequence joins TRBV27 and TRBJ1-2; D unresolved. CDR3 length equals 16 residues. Trimming left V 2 bases short and J 8 bases short, with 21 bases between. Looked up from germline, CDR1 is MNHEY and CDR2 is SMNVEV (reference sequence).

The chain carries TRBV20-1 and TRBJ2-1; 7 nucleotides line up with TRBD1. The V segment lost 3 bases and the J segment 10 bases; nucleotides outside the gene matches: 6. Germline loops: CDR1 DFQATT, CDR2 SNEGSKA (reference sequence). The CDR3 has 12 amino acids. The CDR3 DNA reads as TGCAGTGCTAGCCCCGACAGGGACGAGCAGTTCTTC. It specifies CSASPDRDEQFF.